There are many counts of the clone carrying this T cell receptor (beta chain). The antigen is not known. The data belong to a study of T cells in Graves' hyperthyroidism and ophthalmopathy. General study points: Clonotypes that were expanded in thyroid above 0.001 mostly appeared in blood too.

Used for diagnoses were clinical symptoms, serum thyroxine and TRAb, thyroid ultrasound and orbital computed tomography. Trimming pared 3 bases from V and 2 bases from J, leaving 17 bases between. This CDR3 region has 16 residues. Germline values: CDR1 SNHLY, CDR2 FYNNEI. RNA transcripts provided the source from which TCR beta CDR3 regions were amplified. The HTBI primer set was used in a first-round RT-PCR of the TCR CDR3. From the multiplex PCR reads, TCRdb called clonotypes with MiXCR, one entry per CDR3 protein. This table holds over 200,000 distinct CDR3 sequences, approximately 14% found once. Sequencing was performed on blood. The rearrangement uses TRBV2 and TRBJ2-7, with D possibly TRBD1 on 5 matching bases. The sequence was collected from a woman between 40 and 55 years old with Graves' hyperthyroidism that later progressed to Graves' ophthalmopathy. For the CDR3, the DNA is TGTGCCAGCAGTGACTGGAGTCAGGGAAGCGCCTACGAGCAGTACTTC. This encodes CASSDWSQGSAYEQYF.